One sample yielded the 23 T cell receptor beta chains listed below, sequenced in a study of beta chain features in type 1 diabetes. As every portion of the isolated RNA was reverse transcribed, the sequencing read expressed TCRB transcripts. Repertoires were generated with immunoSEQ multiplex PCR, while TCRdb's copy carries only in-frame clones and drops some. This sample yields approximately 84,000 clones, of which around 32% are seen a single time; 0.35% to 0.45% belongs to the top ten. What was sequenced was stem cell memory CD4+ T cells from blood. The receptors stem from a woman younger than 30 in good health.

In its sample, this clone was seen a few times. This chain links TRBV7-2 with TRBJ1-5, with 7 bases identical to TRBD1. The CDR3 length is 15 residues. V shed 5 bases and J 0 bases; nucleotides not matched to a gene: 4. CDR1 SGHTA and CDR2 FQGNSA come from the germline V gene. The CDR3 spells CASSPQGVSNQPQHF. The DNA of the CDR3 is TGTGCCAGCAGCCCCCAGGGGGTTAGCAATCAGCCCCAGCATTTT.

This clone has just a few counts. The chain combines TRBV9 with TRBJ2-3; the D gene is possibly TRBD2 (6 bases). CDR3 length: 16 residues. Trimming shortened V by 0 bases and J by 1 base, and 12 bases separated the two germline ends. The germline gives CDR1 SGDLS, CDR2 YYNGEE. The CDR3 sequence is CASSVGSRRGTDTQYF. CDR3 DNA sequence: TGTGCCAGCAGCGTAGGTTCCCGGAGGGGCACAGATACGCAGTATTTT. Filled out from reference TRBV9 and TRBJ2-3, the complete variable domain reads DSGVTQTPKHLITATGQRVTLRCSPRSGDLSVYWYQQSLDQGLQFLIQYYNGEERAKGNILERFSAQQFPDLHSELNLSSLELGDSALYFCASSVGSRRGTDTQYFGPGTRLTVL.

This clone was picked up a small number of times. The chain links TRBV18 to TRBJ1-1, with D possibly matching TRBD1 (5 bases). The germline V gene encodes CDR1 KGHSH and CDR2 LQKENI. The CDR3 extends over 17 amino acids. The ends were cut back, 3 bases at V and 0 bases at J, with 17 bases in the middle. DNA for the CDR3: TGTGCCAGCTCACCGGTTAGACGGCCGGACATGAACACTGAAGCTTTCTTT. Translated: CASSPVRRPDMNTEAFF.

The rearrangement joins TRBV5-1 to TRBJ1-1; 8 bases are a match to TRBD1. Germline trimming cut 0 bases from V and 11 bases from J; bases unmatched to any gene: 6. This CDR3 has 13 residues. Germline CDR1 SGHRS, CDR2 YFSETQ. CDR3 coding DNA: TGCGCCAGCAGCTTGGACGGACAGGGTCCCGCTTTCTTT. It codes for CASSLDGQGPAFF.

A few counts support this clone. The chain recombines TRBV11-2 with TRBJ2-1, with 9 nucleotides matching TRBD2. Unmatched junction bases numbered 10, after V lost 3 bases and J lost 7 bases. The CDR3 runs to 16 residues. CDR1 and CDR2 (germline): SGHAT, FQNNGV. CDR3 loop: CASSFLAGGGINEQFF. As DNA, the CDR3 is TGTGCCAGCAGCTTCCTGGCGGGAGGGGGTATTAATGAGCAGTTCTTC.

V usage is TRBV2 and J usage is TRBJ2-5; 10 nucleotides match TRBD1. Trimming at V came to 8 bases and at J to 0 bases, leaving 6 bases not matched to a gene. Germline-derived CDR1 and CDR2 are SNHLY and FYNNEI. The CDR3 sequence is 15 residues long. The CDR3 DNA is TGTGCCAGCCAACCGGGACAGGGGTACCAAGAGACCCAGTACTTC. It yields the protein CASQPGQGYQETQYF.

This clone appeared a few times. The chain employs TRBV30 and TRBJ1-1; TRBD1 agrees at 7 bases. Germline V gene sequence: CDR1 GTSNPN, CDR2 SVGIG (reference sequence). Trimming removed 3 bases from V and 4 bases from J; junction bases left unmatched: 8. The CDR3 has 14 amino acids. The CDR3 DNA follows: TGTGCCTGGAGCCGGGACAGAAGATCCACTGAAGCTTTCTTT. The encoded protein is CAWSRDRRSTEAFF.

This clone was found a few times. This chain joins TRBV7-3 and TRBJ1-2, with a possible D match to TRBD1 (5 bases). Germline V lookup: CDR1 SGHTA, CDR2 FQGTGA. The V gene lost 1 base and the J gene lost 7 bases, with 13 bases spanning the gap. The CDR3 is made up of 14 amino acids. CDR3 amino acids: CASSLNAAGLGYTF. The CDR3 DNA is TGTGCCAGCAGCTTAAATGCGGCAGGGCTTGGCTACACCTTC.

The rearrangement links TRBV15 to TRBJ2-7; D is unclear. CDR1 LNHNV and CDR2 YYDKDF come from the germline V gene (reference sequence). The CDR3 is made up of 14 amino acids. The V end was cut by 0 bases, the J end by 12 bases, with 18 bases between. The CDR3 bases are TGTGCCACCAGCAGAGATTTAGAAGAACCCCAACGGTACTTC. Translated: CATSRDLEEPQRYF.

For the CDR3, the DNA is TGTGCCAGCTCCCGGGCGAGGACGGGAGGCACAGATACGCAGTATTTT. It is translated as CASSRARTGGTDTQYF. The rearrangement uses TRBV18 and TRBJ2-3, with D possibly being TRBD2 (6 bases). Germline-derived CDR1 and CDR2 are KGHSH and LQKENI. The CDR3 contains 16 residues. Trimming removed 6 bases at V and 1 base at J, with 17 bases between.

The CDR3 sequence is CASSFRGGEAFF. For the CDR3, the DNA is TGTGCCAGCAGCTTTCGAGGGGGAGAAGCTTTCTTT. The chain recombines TRBV13 with TRBJ1-1, with D tentatively TRBD1 (6 bases). The CDR3 is 12 amino acids. Looked up from germline, CDR1 is PRHDT and CDR2 is FYEKMQ (reference sequence). The V gene lost 3 bases and the J gene lost 8 bases, with 10 bases spanning the gap.

The chain links TRBV13 to TRBJ2-5; D unresolved. V lost 6 bases and J 5 bases, leaving 7 bases between the germline ends. Looked up from germline, CDR1 is PRHDT and CDR2 is FYEKMQ (reference sequence). The CDR3 sequence is 11 residues long. CDR3 protein: CASSSTETQYF. The CDR3 nucleotides are TGTGCCAGCAGTTCTACGGAGACCCAGTACTTC.

The CDR3 reads CASFPGQGSSEQFF. The DNA of the CDR3 is TGTGCCAGCTTTCCGGGACAGGGGAGTAGTGAGCAGTTCTTC. This chain uses TRBV6-6 with TRBJ2-1, with 10 bases fitting TRBD1. CDR1 and CDR2 (germline): MNHNY, SVGAGI (reference sequence). The trim removed 8 bases at V and 9 bases at J, leaving 10 bases unmatched. The length of the CDR3 is 14 residues.

The chain carries TRBV5-6 and TRBJ2-7; 15 bases map to TRBD2. The germline CDR1 and CDR2 sequences are SGHDT and YYEEEE. The CDR3 is made up of 18 amino acids. V dropped 4 bases and J dropped 4; count of bases not matched to a gene: 12. CDR3 coding DNA: TGTGCCAGCAGCCCCCTAACCGGGACTAGCGGGAGGAATTACGAGCAGTACTTC. Residues: CASSPLTGTSGRNYEQYF.

This clone was detected a few times. The chain couples TRBV7-9 to TRBJ2-6; possibly TRBD1 for D (6 bases). CDR1 and CDR2 from the germline V gene are SEHNR and FQNEAQ (reference sequence). The CDR3 has 19 amino acids. V lost 0 bases and J 2 bases, leaving 17 bases between the germline ends. CDR3 nucleotides: TGTGCCAGCAGCTTAGCGGGGACACCCTACACTGCTGGGGCCAACGTCCTGACTTTC. It encodes CASSLAGTPYTAGANVLTF.

This chain connects TRBV6-5 to TRBJ1-5, with 8 positions matching TRBD1. The V and J ends lost 6 bases and 6 bases, in that order; junction bases with no gene match: 1. The CDR3 runs 12 residues. CDR1 and CDR2 from the germline V gene are MNHEY and SVGAGI. The CDR3 loop is CASSTGGQPQHF. The DNA of the CDR3 is TGTGCCAGCAGCACAGGGGGTCAGCCCCAGCATTTT.

V and J are TRBV14 and TRBJ1-2; TRBD1 aligns across 8 bases. The CDR3 covers 14 residues. The V segment lost 2 bases and the J segment 3 bases; nucleotides outside the gene matches: 2. Germline loops: CDR1 SGHDN, CDR2 FVKESK. The chain's CDR3 is CASSQMDRDYGYTF. In DNA, the CDR3 is TGTGCCAGCAGCCAAATGGACAGGGACTATGGCTACACCTTC.

This chain joins TRBV21-1 and TRBJ1-5. TRBV21-1 is a documented pseudogene. The CDR3 is 12 residues long. The CDR3 nucleotides are TGTGCCATCCTTCATCCGGGGCAGCCCCAGCATTTT. Translation: CAILHPGQPQHF.

V is TRBV19 and J is TRBJ2-3; 12 bases are shared with TRBD1. Per germline, CDR1 LNHDA and CDR2 SQIVND (reference sequence). There are 14 residues in the CDR3. V dropped 8 bases and J dropped 6; count of bases not matched to a gene: 6. The chain's CDR3 is CASSAGTGGDTQYF. The DNA for the CDR3 is TGTGCCAGTTCCGCCGGGACAGGGGGCGATACGCAGTATTTT.

In its sample, this clone was seen a few times. The gene calls are TRBV30 and TRBJ1-2; D is possibly TRBD1 (5 bases). With 0 bases removed from V and 7 bases from J, the gap between germline ends came to 12 bases. This CDR3 comprises 13 residues. Germline CDR1 GTSNPN, CDR2 SVGIG (reference sequence). The CDR3, as DNA: TGTGCCTGGAGTGTACGGCGGGGCGGTGGCTACACCTTC. Protein: CAWSVRRGGGYTF.

This chain uses TRBV28 with TRBJ1-4; D is possibly TRBD1 (6 bases). V was trimmed by 5 bases and J by 8 bases, leaving 9 bases between them. This CDR3 has 12 amino acids. The germline V gene encodes CDR1 MDHEN and CDR2 SYDVKM. CDR3 sequence (DNA): TGTGCCAGCAGTCAGGGGAACGAAAAACTGTTTTTT. Amino acid sequence: CASSQGNEKLFF. The entire variable domain, with the rest obtained from reference TRBV28 and TRBJ1-4, is as follows: DVKVTQSSRYLVKRTGEKVFLECVQDMDHENMFWYRQDPGLGLRLIYFSYDVKMKEKGDIPEGYSVSREKKERFSLILESASTNQTSMYLCASSQGNEKLFFGSGTQLSVL.

This clone has only a few counts. The genes are TRBV7-2 and TRBJ2-4; D uncertain. The CDR3 runs 15 residues. The V gene's germline CDR1 is SGHTA and CDR2 FQGNSA. V shed 3 bases and J shed 7 bases, with 16 bases lying between them. In DNA form, the CDR3 reads TGTGCCAGCAGCTTTAGGTCAGGCGAGTGGAACATTCAGTACTTC. This gives the protein CASSFRSGEWNIQYF. The full variable domain, rest sourced from reference TRBV7-2 and TRBJ2-4, is GAGVSQSPSNKVTEKGKDVELRCDPISGHTALYWYRQSLGQGLEFLIYFQGNSAPDKSGLPSDRFSAERTGGSVSTLTIQRTQQEDSAVYLCASSFRSGEWNIQYFGAGTRLSVL.

This clone was seen a few times. This sequence joins TRBV29-1 and TRBJ1-1, with a possible D match to TRBD1 (6 bases). The length of the CDR3 is 14 residues. The germline V gene encodes CDR1 SQVTM and CDR2 ANQGSEA. V was pared by 7 bases and J by 2 bases, with 17 bases between. Here the CDR3 reads CSATRTAVNTEAFF. The CDR3 nucleotides read TGCAGCGCCACCCGGACAGCCGTTAACACTGAAGCTTTCTTT.